The rows below give T cell receptor beta chains drawn from one sample of a study of blood T cells in healthy people across ages. TCRdb re-analysed the 5' RACE reads in MiXCR, keeping a single row per CDR3 protein. There are about 780,000 distinct CDR3 sequences in the sample; around a quarter occur only once, and around 3% lies in the top ten. The same specimen was also included in a second study, on T cells of mothers and their children.

Sequenced input: blood. These receptors all come from a boy aged 5-17 years in good health. The CDR3 runs from the conserved cysteine through the conserved F or W. Fields, in order: CDR3 length, V gene, D gene, clone size, J gene, CDR3 DNA, CDR3 protein. D genes are given only for firm matches. For some rows the clone size is stated as once, few or many, or as a class when expanded; others skip it.

15	TRBV5-1	TRBD2	-	TRBJ2-5	TGCGCCAGCAGCCGACTAGCGGGGCACCAAGAGACCCAGTACTTC	CASSRLAGHQETQYF
13	TRBV7-9	-	few	TRBJ1-4	TGTGCCAGCAGCACAGGGCCCGATGAAAAACTGTTTTTT	CASSTGPDEKLFF
14	TRBV6-1	-	-	TRBJ1-6	TGTGCCAGCAGTGACCCCGGACAGAGTCCACCCCTCCACTTT	CASSDPGQSPPLHF
15	TRBV13	TRBD2	-	TRBJ2-5	TGTGCCAGCAGCTTCAGGCTAGCGGGGGTGGAGACCCAGTACTTC	CASSFRLAGVETQYF
14	TRBV2	-	-	TRBJ1-5	TGTGCCAGCAATGCGGAGGGGAGGGGCCAGCCCCAGCATTTT	CASNAEGRGQPQHF
15	TRBV4-1	-	few	TRBJ2-5	TGCGCCAGCAGCCAAGACAGGGCTCCCCAAGAGACCCAGTACTTC	CASSQDRAPQETQYF
16	TRBV13	TRBD2	-	TRBJ2-7	TGTGCCAGCAGCTTAGGCCCCGGAGCGGGGGGGCAAGAGCAGTACTTC	CASSLGPGAGGQEQYF
15	TRBV5-4	-	-	TRBJ2-5	TGTGCCAGCAGCTCCCCGGAGGCAGGCCAAGAGACCCAGTACTTC	CASSSPEAGQETQYF
11	TRBV2	-	few	TRBJ2-1	TGTGCCAGCAGTGACCTATTTGAGCAGTTCTTC	CASSDLFEQFF
13	TRBV7-3	TRBD1	-	TRBJ2-3	TGTGCCAGCAGCCCGGGACAGGGGGCTACGCAGTATTTT	CASSPGQGATQYF
16	TRBV7-8	-	-	TRBJ2-7	TGTGCCAGCAGCCCGTTTATCGGGGGAAGTACCTACGAGCAGTACTTC	CASSPFIGGSTYEQYF
16	TRBV9	-	-	TRBJ2-1	TGTGCCAGCAGCGTAGGAGCCAACCGTGGGGCCAATGAGCAGTTCTTC	CASSVGANRGANEQFF
13	TRBV20-1	-	few	TRBJ1-1	TGCAGTGCTAGAGATTATTCGAACACTGAAGCTTTCTTT	CSARDYSNTEAFF
14	TRBV6-6	TRBD1	-	TRBJ2-5	TGTGCCAGCAGTTACCCGACAGGGGGAGGGACCCAGTACTTC	CASSYPTGGGTQYF
13	TRBV29-1	-	few	TRBJ2-5	TGCAGCGCCCCGAGTTGGCCACAAGAGACCCAGTACTTC	CSAPSWPQETQYF
12	TRBV20-1	-	few	TRBJ2-7	TGCAGTGCTTCCGACAGGAAAATGAGCAAGTACTTC	CSASDRKMSKYF
12	TRBV27	-	-	TRBJ2-1	TGTGTCAGCAGTGGGGCGGTTAATGAGCAGTTCTTC	CVSSGAVNEQFF
15	TRBV29-1	-	-	TRBJ2-1	TGCAGCGTTGCGCCGGGTCAAAAATGGGTCGGTGAGCAGTTCTTC	CSVAPGQKWVGEQFF
11	TRBV12-3/TRBV12-4	-	-	TRBJ1-3	TGTGCCAGCAGCCCGGCGGACACCATATATTTT	CASSPADTIYF
13	TRBV7-6	TRBD2	many	TRBJ2-7	TGTGCCAGCAGCTTTGGACTAGCCTACGAGCAGTACTTC	CASSFGLAYEQYF
14	TRBV7-9	-	once	TRBJ1-3	TGTGCCAGCCTAACCCCGGGTGGTGGAAACACCATATATTTT	CASLTPGGGNTIYF
13	TRBV20-1	TRBD1	-	TRBJ1-2	TGCAGTGCTCCCCGGGACAGCAGATATGGCTACACCTTC	CSAPRDSRYGYTF